The 27 T cell receptor beta chains listed next were all sequenced from one sample in a study of cytomegalovirus exposure and HLA in healthy donors. PCR was performed using 60 Vbeta and 13 Jbeta primers. Some clones are missing from TCRdb's copy, which holds only in-frame ones; the method was immunoSEQ multiplex PCR. Its listing shows about 160,000 clones. Material for sequencing was PBMCs. Receptors were obtained from a woman in her sixties or seventies in good health and CMV-seronegative.

DNA for the CDR3: TGTGCCAGCGGAGAATACCTTCAACGCGAGCAGTACTTC. Its protein is CASGEYLQREQYF. The rearrangement uses TRBV6-5 and TRBJ2-7; D ambiguous. From germline, CDR1 is MNHEY and CDR2 SVGAGI. This CDR3 is built from 13 residues. The V gene lost 8 bases and the J gene lost 6 bases, with 17 bases spanning the gap.

The chain recombines TRBV10-3 with TRBJ1-6, with 8 bases aligning to TRBD1. Trimming removed 2 bases from V and 7 bases from J; junction bases left unmatched: 10. CDR3 length: 17 residues. Per the germline V gene, CDR1 is ENHRY and CDR2 is SYGVKD. CDR3 nucleotide sequence: TGTGCCATCAGTGAGAGGGAAACAGGGGGTGGAAATTCACCCCTCCACTTT. It specifies CAISERETGGGNSPLHF.

This chain links TRBV28 with TRBJ2-1; 8 bases align to TRBD2. The CDR3 is 13 residues long. The J segment lost 6 bases and the V segment lost 10 bases, leaving 8 bases of the junction unmatched. In germline, CDR1 is MDHEN, CDR2 SYDVKM. The CDR3, as DNA: TGTGCCACCTCACCGGGGGGGGTCAATGAGCAGTTCTTC. This encodes CATSPGGVNEQFF.

This sequence joins TRBV9 and TRBJ2-7; no clear D. The germline CDR1 and CDR2 sequences are SGDLS and YYNGEE. This CDR3 is 16 amino acids long. V was pared by 0 bases and J by 3 bases, with 16 bases between. CDR3 amino acids: CASSVGSRGDLYEQYF. The CDR3 nucleotides read TGTGCCAGCAGCGTAGGCTCACGTGGAGACCTCTACGAGCAGTACTTC. Supplemented by reference TRBV9 and TRBJ2-7, the full variable domain reads DSGVTQTPKHLITATGQRVTLRCSPRSGDLSVYWYQQSLDQGLQFLIQYYNGEERAKGNILERFSAQQFPDLHSELNLSSLELGDSALYFCASSVGSRGDLYEQYFGPGTRLTVT.

V usage is TRBV9 and J usage is TRBJ2-1, with 8 positions matching TRBD2. CDR3 length: 15 residues. With 4 bases clipped from V and 0 bases from J, the junction kept 3 bases outside the gene matches. The germline V gene has CDR1 SGDLS and CDR2 YYNGEE. CDR3 residues: CASSPAGDSYNEQFF. The CDR3 DNA follows: TGTGCCAGCAGCCCAGCGGGAGACTCCTACAATGAGCAGTTCTTC.

V is TRBV7-2 and J is TRBJ1-3, with D possibly being TRBD1 (6 bases). The CDR3 contains 15 residues. V lost 0 bases and J lost 4, with 10 bases in between. Germline lookup yields CDR1 SGHTA and CDR2 FQGNSA. In nucleotides, the CDR3 is TGTGCCAGCAGCTTAGCTCTTGGACAGGGAAACACCATATATTTT. Amino acids: CASSLALGQGNTIYF.

The gene calls are TRBV4-1 and TRBJ1-2, with a possible D match to TRBD1 (5 bases). The V gene lost 1 base and the J gene lost 4 bases, with 19 bases spanning the gap. Germline CDR1 reads MGHRA; CDR2 reads YSYEKL. The CDR3 length is 17 residues. In DNA, the CDR3 is TGCGCCAGCAGCCAAGTAGAGAGCGGGGGACTAACCTATGGCTACACCTTC. It translates to CASSQVESGGLTYGYTF.

This chain links TRBV18 with TRBJ2-5; 10 positions agree with TRBD1. This CDR3 has 16 residues. Germline V lookup: CDR1 KGHSH, CDR2 LQKENI. V trimming: 3 bases; J trimming: 0 bases; junction bases outside the gene matches: 4. CDR3 nucleotides: TGTGCCAGCTCACCCCGACAGGGGGCGTACCAAGAGACCCAGTACTTC. Translated, it gives CASSPRQGAYQETQYF.

The chain joins TRBV2 to TRBJ1-2; D gene unclear. The germline gives CDR1 SNHLY, CDR2 FYNNEI. CDR3 size: 9 residues. V lost 7 bases and J lost 5, with 2 bases in between. The CDR3 here is CASTYGYTF. The CDR3 DNA is TGTGCCAGCACATATGGCTACACCTTC.

J is TRBJ2-1 and V is TRBV30, with D possibly matching TRBD2 (5 bases). CDR1 GTSNPN and CDR2 SVGIG come from the germline V gene (reference sequence). CDR3 length: 11 amino acids. Between the trimmed V and J ends, which lost 1 base and 7 bases, there was a span of 5 bases. CDR3 sequence (DNA): TGTGCCTGGAGTGGAGGGAATGAGCAGTTCTTC. Its protein is CAWSGGNEQFF. The full variable domain, in which reference TRBV30 and TRBJ2-1 provide the parts outside the CDR3, is SQTIHQWPATLVQPVGSPLSLECTVEGTSNPNLYWYRQAAGRGLQLLFYSVGIGQISSEVPQNLSASRPQDRQFILSSKKLLLSDSGFYLCAWSGGNEQFFGPGTRLTVL.

This chain uses TRBV19 with TRBJ1-5; 7 bases match TRBD1. CDR1 and CDR2 from the germline V gene are LNHDA and SQIVND (reference sequence). This CDR3 has 14 residues. V gave up 7 bases and J gave up 6 bases; unmatched junction bases: 9. This chain's CDR3 is CASTQTGSFQPQHF. The CDR3 bases are TGTGCCAGTACCCAGACAGGGTCCTTTCAGCCCCAGCATTTT.

The chain employs TRBV6-1 and TRBJ1-2; weak D call: TRBD1 (5 bases). Trimming left V 6 bases short and J 3 bases short, with 11 bases between. Germline V CDR1 and CDR2: MNHNS, SASEGT. The CDR3 is 13 amino acids. The CDR3 sequence is CASRRDFYYGYTF. Written as DNA, the CDR3 is TGTGCCAGCAGAAGGGACTTCTACTATGGCTACACCTTC.

The chain links TRBV5-5 to TRBJ2-7; D perhaps matches TRBD1 (5 bases). CDR3 length: 16 residues. CDR1 and CDR2 from the germline V gene are SGHKS and YYEKEE (reference sequence). The V and J ends lost 0 bases and 3 bases respectively, with 16 bases between them. Here the CDR3 DNA reads TGTGCCAGCAGCTTGGAGGGGCGCAAGGGGCTCTACGAGCAGTACTTC. Translated, it gives CASSLEGRKGLYEQYF.

V usage is TRBV15 and J usage is TRBJ2-3; 11 bases line up with TRBD1. From germline, CDR1 is LNHNV and CDR2 YYDKDF (reference sequence). The ends lost 0 bases at V and 10 bases at J; junction bases unmatched: 12. The CDR3 sequence is 17 residues long. In DNA, the CDR3 is TGTGCCACCAGCAGAGATGCGTCCGGGACAGGGGGATTTCCGCAGTATTTT. Translated: CATSRDASGTGGFPQYF.

The chain couples TRBV18 to TRBJ2-7, with 10 positions matching TRBD2. Germline loops: CDR1 KGHSH, CDR2 LQKENI. V gave up 4 bases and J gave up 4 bases; unmatched junction bases: 7. The CDR3 loop spans 15 amino acids. The CDR3 reads CASSLFQREGYEQYF. CDR3 in DNA: TGTGCCAGCTCACTGTTCCAGCGGGAGGGGTACGAGCAGTACTTC.

The rearrangement joins TRBV9 to TRBJ1-1; tentative D call: TRBD1 (5 bases). The CDR3 has 14 amino acids. Trimming shortened V by 4 bases and J by 2 bases, and 12 bases separated the two germline ends. Germline V gives CDR1 SGDLS, CDR2 YYNGEE. CDR3 residues: CASSPRRGNTEAFF. CDR3 DNA sequence: TGTGCCAGCAGCCCCCGGAGGGGAAACACTGAAGCTTTCTTT.

The chain carries TRBV27 and TRBJ2-5, with TRBD1 matching over 7 bases. CDR1 is MNHEY, CDR2 SMNVEV, per germline (reference sequence). CDR3 length: 14 amino acids. V shed 6 bases and J 4 bases; nucleotides not matched to a gene: 8. CDR3 in DNA: TGTGCCAGCAGGCCTACAGGGGATCCAGAGACCCAGTACTTC. Protein product: CASRPTGDPETQYF.

This chain connects TRBV21-1 to TRBJ1-5; TRBD1 is the table's D call and was not checked against the DNA. TRBV21-1 is noted as a pseudogene. This CDR3 has 15 amino acids. The CDR3 here is CASSKLGQNNQPQHF. In DNA, the CDR3 is TGTGCCAGCAGCAAACTGGGACAGAACAATCAGCCCCAGCATTTT.

This CDR3 reads CASSRAGQGAGNEQFF. The CDR3 DNA sequence: TGCGCCAGCAGCCGAGCGGGACAGGGGGCTGGAAATGAGCAGTTCTTC. This sequence joins TRBV4-3 and TRBJ2-1; 12 bases fit TRBD1. Germline V gene sequence: CDR1 LGHNA, CDR2 YSLEER. The junction had 8 bases not matched to a gene; V was cut back by 4 bases and J by 7 bases. The CDR3 is 16 amino acids.

This sequence joins TRBV30 and TRBJ1-1; 9 nucleotides align to TRBD1. Germline CDR1 and CDR2: GTSNPN and SVGIG (reference sequence). V lost 3 bases and J lost 5; bases outside the gene matches: 4. CDR3 length equals 13 residues. The CDR3 sequence is CAWRGTGRTEAFF. The CDR3 region has the DNA TGTGCCTGGAGGGGGACAGGGAGGACTGAAGCTTTCTTT.

The chain carries TRBV5-4 and TRBJ2-6, with 9 bases that match TRBD2. After removal of 4 bases from V and 10 bases from J, the junction contained 6 bases not matched to a gene. CDR3 length: 14 residues. Per germline, CDR1 SGHNT and CDR2 YYREEE (reference sequence). The CDR3 DNA reads as TGTGCCAGCAGCATAGCGGGAGTTAGTAACGTCCTGACTTTC. Translated: CASSIAGVSNVLTF.

The chain combines TRBV15 with TRBJ1-1, with 7 positions matching TRBD1. Germline-derived CDR1 and CDR2 are LNHNV and YYDKDF (reference sequence). Trimming removed 4 bases from V and 2 bases from J; junction bases left unmatched: 4. The CDR3 totals 14 residues. The CDR3 region is CATSTHRGNTEAFF. CDR3 in DNA: TGTGCCACCAGCACCCACAGGGGTAACACTGAAGCTTTCTTT.

The chain combines TRBV30 with TRBJ2-7, with a weak D call TRBD1 (6 bases). The CDR3 is 13 amino acids. From germline, CDR1 is GTSNPN and CDR2 SVGIG (reference sequence). V was shortened by 2 bases and J by 6 bases, with 14 bases between the two germline ends. This chain's CDR3 is CAWSLQGKSEQYF. In DNA form, the CDR3 reads TGTGCCTGGAGTCTACAGGGAAAGTCCGAGCAGTACTTC.

This chain joins TRBV29-1 and TRBJ1-1; perhaps TRBD1 as D (6 bases). In germline, CDR1 is SQVTM, CDR2 ANQGSEA. The CDR3 extends over 12 amino acids. Trimming cost V 7 bases and J 5 bases, with 14 bases left between them. CDR3 region: CSALDRRTEAFF. CDR3 coding DNA: TGCAGCGCTTTAGACAGGCGAACTGAAGCTTTCTTT.

The chain couples TRBV10-3 to TRBJ1-3; the match to TRBD1 covers 10 bases. Germline V gene sequence: CDR1 ENHRY, CDR2 SYGVKD. This CDR3 comprises 14 residues. V lost 6 bases, J lost 4 bases, and 3 bases stayed unmatched. The CDR3 DNA sequence: TGTGCCATCAGGGGACAGGGGCTCGGAAACACCATATATTTT. Translated: CAIRGQGLGNTIYF.

The chain combines TRBV5-1 with TRBJ2-7; tentative D call: TRBD2 (7 bases). The CDR3 extends over 14 amino acids. CDR1 is SGHRS, CDR2 YFSETQ, per germline. V was shortened by 3 bases and J by 1 base, with 11 bases between the two germline ends. CDR3 sequence (DNA): TGCGCCAGCAGCTGGGGAGGGGGATCCTACGAGCAGTACTTC. It codes for CASSWGGGSYEQYF.

The chain joins TRBV2 to TRBJ2-3; TRBD2 matches at 9 bases. V shed 8 bases, J shed 0 bases, and the junction held 6 bases outside the gene matches. The germline gives CDR1 SNHLY, CDR2 FYNNEI. This CDR3 is built from 15 residues. The CDR3 bases are TGTGCCAGCGGGGCGACTAGCGGTAGCACAGATACGCAGTATTTT. Residues: CASGATSGSTDTQYF.